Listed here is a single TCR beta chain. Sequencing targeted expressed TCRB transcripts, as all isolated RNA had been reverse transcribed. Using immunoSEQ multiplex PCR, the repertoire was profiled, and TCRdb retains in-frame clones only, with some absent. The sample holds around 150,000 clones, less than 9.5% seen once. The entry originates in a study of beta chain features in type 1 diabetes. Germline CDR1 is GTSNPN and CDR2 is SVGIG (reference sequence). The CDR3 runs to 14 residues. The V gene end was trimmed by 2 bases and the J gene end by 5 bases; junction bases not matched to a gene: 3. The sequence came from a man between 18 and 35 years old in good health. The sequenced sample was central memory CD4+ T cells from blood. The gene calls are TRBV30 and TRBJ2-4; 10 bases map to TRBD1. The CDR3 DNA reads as TGTGCCTGGAGTCACGGGACAGGGGAAAACATTCAGTACTTC. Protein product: CAWSHGTGENIQYF.